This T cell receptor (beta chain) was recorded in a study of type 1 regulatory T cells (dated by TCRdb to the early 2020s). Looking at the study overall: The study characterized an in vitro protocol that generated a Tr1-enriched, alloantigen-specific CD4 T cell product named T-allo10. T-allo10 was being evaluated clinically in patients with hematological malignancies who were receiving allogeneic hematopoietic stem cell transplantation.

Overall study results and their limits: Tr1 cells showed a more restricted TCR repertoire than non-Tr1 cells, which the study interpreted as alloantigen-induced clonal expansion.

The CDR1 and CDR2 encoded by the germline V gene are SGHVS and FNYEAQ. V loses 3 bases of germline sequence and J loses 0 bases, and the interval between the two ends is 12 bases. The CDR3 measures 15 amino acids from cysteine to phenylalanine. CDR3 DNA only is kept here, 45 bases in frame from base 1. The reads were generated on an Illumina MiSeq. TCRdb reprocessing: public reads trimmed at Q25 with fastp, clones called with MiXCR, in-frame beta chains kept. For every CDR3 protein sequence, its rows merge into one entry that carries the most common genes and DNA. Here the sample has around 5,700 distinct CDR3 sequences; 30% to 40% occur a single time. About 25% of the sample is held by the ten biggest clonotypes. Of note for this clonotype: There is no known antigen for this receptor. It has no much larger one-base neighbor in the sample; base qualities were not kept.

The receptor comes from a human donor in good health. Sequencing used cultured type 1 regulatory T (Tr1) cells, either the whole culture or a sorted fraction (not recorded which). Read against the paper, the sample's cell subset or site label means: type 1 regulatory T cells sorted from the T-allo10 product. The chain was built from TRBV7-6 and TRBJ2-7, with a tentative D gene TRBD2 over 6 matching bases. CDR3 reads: CASSLAGQGSYEQYF. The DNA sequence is TGTGCCAGCAGCTTGGCGGGGCAGGGCTCCTACGAGCAGTACTTC. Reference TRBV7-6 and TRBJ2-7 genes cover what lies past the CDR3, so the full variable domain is GAGVSQSPRYKVTKRGQDVALRCDPISGHVSLYWYRQALGQGPEFLTYFNYEAQQDKSGLPNDRFSAERPEGSISTLTIQRTEQRDSAMYRCASSLAGQGSYEQYFGPGTRLTVT.